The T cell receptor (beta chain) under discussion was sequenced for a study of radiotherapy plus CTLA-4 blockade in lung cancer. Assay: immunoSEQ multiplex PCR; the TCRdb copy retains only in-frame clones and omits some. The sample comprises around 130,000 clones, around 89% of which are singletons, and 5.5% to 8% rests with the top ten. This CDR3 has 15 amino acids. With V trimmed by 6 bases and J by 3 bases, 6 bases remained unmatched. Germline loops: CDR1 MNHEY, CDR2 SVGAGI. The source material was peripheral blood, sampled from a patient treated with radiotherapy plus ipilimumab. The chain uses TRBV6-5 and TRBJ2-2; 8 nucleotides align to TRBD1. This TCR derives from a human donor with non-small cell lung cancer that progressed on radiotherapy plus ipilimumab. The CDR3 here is CASSDRGTYTGELFF. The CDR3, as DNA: TGTGCCAGCAGCGACAGGGGAACGTACACCGGGGAGCTGTTTTTT.